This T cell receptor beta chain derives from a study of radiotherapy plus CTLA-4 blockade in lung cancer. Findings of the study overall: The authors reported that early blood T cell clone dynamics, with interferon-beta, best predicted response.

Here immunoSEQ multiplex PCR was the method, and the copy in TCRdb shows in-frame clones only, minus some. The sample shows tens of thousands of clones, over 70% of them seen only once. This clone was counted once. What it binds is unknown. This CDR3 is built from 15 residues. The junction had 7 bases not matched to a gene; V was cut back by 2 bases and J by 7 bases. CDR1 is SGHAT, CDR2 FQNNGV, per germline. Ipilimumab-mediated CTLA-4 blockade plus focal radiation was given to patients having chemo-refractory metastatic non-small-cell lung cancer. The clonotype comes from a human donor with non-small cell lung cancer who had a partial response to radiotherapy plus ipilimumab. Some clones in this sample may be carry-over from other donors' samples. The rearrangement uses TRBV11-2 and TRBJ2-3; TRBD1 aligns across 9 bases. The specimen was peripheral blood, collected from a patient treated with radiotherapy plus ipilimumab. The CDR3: CASSLRDRGGNTQYF. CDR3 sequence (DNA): TGTGCCAGCAGCTTAAGAGACAGGGGGGGAAATACGCAGTATTTT.